Listed below are T cell receptor beta chains from one sample, sequenced in a study of identical twins. MiXCR, run by TCRdb on the 5' RACE reads, gives a single entry per CDR3 protein. Of 400,000 to 650,000 distinct CDR3 sequences in the sample, around 20% were seen once. The sample was also reused in another study, on T cells expressing NK-cell markers.

Sequencing used CD4+ T cells sorted from blood. The receptors come from a woman younger than 35 in good health. CDR3s leave out the opening cysteine and the closing phenylalanine or tryptophan.

TRBV29-1	TRBJ1-1	SVAPRMNTEAF
TRBV20-1	TRBJ2-1	SARDRGSAYRGEQF
TRBV3-1	TRBJ1-1	ASSHQGYTEAF
TRBV5-1	TRBJ2-3	ASSLGGYLTDTQY
TRBV6-1	TRBJ2-3	ASSLRQGGVTDTQY
TRBV20-1	TRBJ2-3	SASRPDTQY
TRBV27	TRBJ1-3	ASSLSRQGANTIY
TRBV20-1	TRBJ2-7	SARRQGNIYEQY
TRBV9	TRBJ2-3	ASSVESGGATDTQY
TRBV2	TRBJ1-6	ASSVPDSWSPLH
TRBV5-1	TRBJ2-1	ASSLGIGQGAGSEQF
TRBV5-6	TRBJ1-1	ASSNLTHGNTEAF
TRBV20-1	TRBJ2-7	SARGTPSSYEQY
TRBV7-9	TRBJ2-5	ASSLTAGIPGTQY
TRBV12-3/TRBV12-4	TRBJ2-1	ASSLIYRVLAVDHEQF
TRBV11-2	TRBJ2-7	ASSSPIGNRGRSYEQY
TRBV7-3	TRBJ2-2	ASSFQANTGELF
TRBV7-3	TRBJ1-2	ASSRGTGEGYT
TRBV20-1	TRBJ2-1	SARKIAGGDNEQF
TRBV5-5	TRBJ1-1	ASSLALQGVNTEAF
TRBV29-1	TRBJ1-2	SVVEGVHGYT
TRBV27	TRBJ2-1	ASIGRAISNNEQF
TRBV12-3/TRBV12-4	TRBJ2-3	ASRPGTAGVQY
TRBV6-5	TRBJ2-3	ASSYGGVADTQY
TRBV7-2	TRBJ2-5	ASSLVRLEGRETQY
TRBV20-1	TRBJ1-6	SAYGTGGGYSPLH
TRBV12-3/TRBV12-4	TRBJ2-5	ASSPGTQGAKETQY
TRBV5-1	TRBJ2-5	ASSKGTAQETQY
TRBV12-3/TRBV12-4	TRBJ2-1	ASSLYSPPYDEQF
TRBV20-1	TRBJ1-3	SAREAQGSGNTIY
TRBV11-3	TRBJ1-1	ASSLQYGTEAF
TRBV19	TRBJ1-5	ASSRDLNQPQH
TRBV20-1	TRBJ1-5	SARGGTLGNQPQH
TRBV20-1	TRBJ2-5	SASLPGKETQY
TRBV5-5	TRBJ2-3	ASEDSDYDTQY
TRBV6-2/TRBV6-3	TRBJ2-3	ASSPGVAGAGDTQY
TRBV7-9	TRBJ1-1	ASSVTGASEAF
TRBV7-9	TRBJ2-1	ASRPLESNNEQF
TRBV4-3	TRBJ2-7	ASSHQRTSGTSYDQY
TRBV5-1	TRBJ2-2	ASRPGPVTGELF
TRBV29-1	TRBJ2-5	SAGNRGETQY
TRBV20-1	TRBJ2-7	SARDGFGYEQY
TRBV20-1	TRBJ2-7	SARGQGIYEQY
TRBV6-1	TRBJ1-1	AREQGAGNTEAF
TRBV20-1	TRBJ1-2	SARDYRANGYT
TRBV7-2	TRBJ2-7	ASRDRGPPYEQY
TRBV7-9	TRBJ1-2	ASSFPGLGYGYT
TRBV20-1	TRBJ2-3	SAMLAGVTDTQY
TRBV27	TRBJ1-2	ASSHIGGTYFRDGYT
TRBV6-5	TRBJ2-7	ASSYSFGWPYEQY
TRBV20-1	TRBJ2-7	SLEGGGKGDEQY
TRBV20-1	TRBJ2-5	SARTGRSRETQY